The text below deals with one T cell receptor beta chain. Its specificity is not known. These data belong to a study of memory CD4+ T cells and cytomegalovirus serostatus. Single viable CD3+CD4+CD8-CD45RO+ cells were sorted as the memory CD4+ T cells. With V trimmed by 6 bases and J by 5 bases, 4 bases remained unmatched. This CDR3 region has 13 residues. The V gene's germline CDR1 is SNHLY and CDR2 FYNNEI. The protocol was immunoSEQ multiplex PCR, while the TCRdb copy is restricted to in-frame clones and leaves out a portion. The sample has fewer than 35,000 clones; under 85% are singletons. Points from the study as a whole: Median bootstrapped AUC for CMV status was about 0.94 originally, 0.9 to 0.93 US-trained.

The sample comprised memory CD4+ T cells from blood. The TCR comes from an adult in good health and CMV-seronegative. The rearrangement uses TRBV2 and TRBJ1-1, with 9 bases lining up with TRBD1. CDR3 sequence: CASRDRGWTEAFF. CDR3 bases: TGTGCCAGCAGGGACAGGGGTTGGACTGAAGCTTTCTTT.